The source of this TCR beta chain is a study of radiation and T cells in renal cell carcinoma. Of note for this clone: Other DNA variants within this sample encode the same CDR3.

Profiled with immunoSEQ multiplex PCR; TCRdb holds only in-frame clones, not every one. Here the sample spans roughly 61,000 clones, roughly 80% being singletons. This sample's time point: blood 4 weeks post-SBRT, at nephrectomy. Documented treatment: 15 Gy SBRT to primary tumor, nephrectomy 4 weeks later. Blood was sampled at baseline, 2 weeks and 4 weeks after SBRT. With V trimmed by 2 bases and J by 0 bases, 5 bases remained unmatched. The germline gives CDR1 SGHRS, CDR2 YFSETQ. This CDR3 region has 15 residues. This chain joins TRBV5-1 and TRBJ2-7; 7 nucleotides align to TRBD1. The sequenced sample was blood, obtained from a patient whose treatment included radiotherapy and nephrectomy. This TCR derives from a man aged 55 to 70 with renal cell carcinoma. CDR3 nucleotides: TGCGCCAGCAGCTTATCAGGGGGAAGCTCCTACGAGCAGTACTTC. Its translation: CASSLSGGSSYEQYF.